This T cell receptor beta chain was captured by sequencing in a study of T cells in Graves' hyperthyroidism and ophthalmopathy. Study results and limitations: Most expanded thyroid clonotypes above 0.001 also appeared in blood. Ophthalmopathy was model-predicted a median approximately 6.9 months pre-onset. Ophthalmopathy cases were set apart from stable hyperthyroidism by a 13 V-J model.

The CDR3 contains 16 residues. Germline values: CDR1 MNHEY, CDR2 SMNVEV (reference sequence). Trimming cost V 6 bases and J 0 bases, with 15 bases left between them. This clonotype was recorded a few times. The target antigen is unknown. Diagnoses were made from clinical symptoms, serum measures (thyroxine and TRAb), thyroid ultrasound and orbital computed tomography. TCR beta CDR3 sequences were amplified from RNA transcripts. The HTBI primer set drove a first-round RT-PCR of the TCR CDR3. A single record per CDR3 protein comes from TCRdb applying MiXCR to the multiplex PCR reads. The sample holds 600,000 to 700,000 distinct CDR3 sequences, just under 45% seen once.

The clonotype originates from an adult man with Graves' disease, either hyperthyroidism or ophthalmopathy (not recorded which). The V gene is TRBV27, the J gene TRBJ1-5; D gene uncertain. Sequenced sample: peripheral blood or thyroid tissue (not recorded which). Here the CDR3 reads CASRRTSRDSNQPQHF. The CDR3 coding sequence is TGTGCCAGCAGACGTACGAGCAGAGATAGCAATCAGCCCCAGCATTTT.